This TCR beta chain was sequenced in a study of blood T cell repertoires in COVID-19. For the study at large: T cells, B-cell-depleted T cells, or PBMCs supplied cDNA or gDNA.

This CDR3 spans 12 amino acids. Per the original data handling: Quantification of nucleated cells was approximated via reference gene primer amplification. Data came from immunoSEQ multiplex PCR; TCRdb stores just in-frame clones and leaves some out. That table supplies the V and J calls and clone size; D and trimming were determined from the DNA. The sample includes some 260,000 clones, roughly 87% of them seen just once. The TCR sequence derives from a woman aged 30 to 39 with acute COVID-19. This chain joins TRBV21-1 and TRBJ2-7; the table names TRBD1, a call not compared with the DNA. TRBV21-1 is a pseudogene locus. The sample taken for sequencing was PBMCs or T cells enriched from blood (not recorded which). The CDR3 reads CASDRGAYEQYF. CDR3 DNA sequence: TGTGCCAGCGACAGGGGGGCATACGAGCAGTACTTC.